The source of this TCR beta chain is a study of blood T cells in healthy people across ages. General study findings and limits: For the donors, CMV status was unknown and possibly confounded expanded clonotype changes.

In its sample, this clonotype was seen a few times. The target antigen is unknown. This may arise from a read error, as a much more abundant clone is one base away. Sample-barcoded 5' priming and a J-beta primer mix drove a second PCR of roughly 7 to 11 cycles. With 12 random nucleotides, a template-switch adaptor tagged each individual cDNA molecule. TCRdb redid the calling of the 5' RACE reads with MiXCR, one entry per CDR3 protein. The data contain some 1.5 million distinct CDR3 sequences, 28% of them seen just once; the ten biggest clones take up around 7.7%. Sequenced sample: blood. The clonotype was recovered from a woman between 25 and 40 years old in good health.

CDR3 DNA sequence: TGTGCCACCGCTGATGGACAGGGGTACAATGAGCAGTACTTC. Amino acid sequence: CATADGQGYNEQYF. The gene calls are TRBV10-3 and TRBJ2-5; 9 bases match TRBD1. Germline V gives CDR1 ENHRY, CDR2 SYGVKD. V shed 10 bases, J shed 11 bases, and the junction held 17 bases outside the gene matches. This CDR3 comprises 14 residues.